Presented here are 30 T cell receptor beta chains from one specimen sequenced in a study of T cells in Graves' hyperthyroidism and ophthalmopathy. Researchers took RNA transcripts and amplified the TCR beta CDR3 regions from them. The HTBI set primed first-round TCR CDR3 RT-PCR. TCRdb passed the multiplex PCR reads through MiXCR, listing each CDR3 protein once. In the table there are approximately 410,000 distinct CDR3 sequences, roughly 15% of which are singletons. The specimen sequenced was blood. These receptors were collected from a woman aged 18 to 35 with Graves' hyperthyroidism.

This clonotype was observed a handful of times. This chain connects TRBV5-6 to TRBJ1-3; possible D gene TRBD1, 5 bases. From germline, CDR1 is SGHDT and CDR2 YYEEEE. The CDR3 runs to 15 residues. Trimming pared 4 bases from V and 3 bases from J, leaving 14 bases between. The CDR3 sequence is CASSTRGHYGNTIYF. In DNA form, the CDR3 reads TGTGCCAGCAGCACCCGAGGACACTATGGAAACACCATATATTTT. Using reference TRBV5-6 and TRBJ1-3 for the parts outside the CDR3, the full variable domain is DAGVTQSPTHLIKTRGQQVTLRCSPKSGHDTVSWYQQALGQGPQFIFQYYEEEERQRGNFPDRFSGHQFPNYSSELNVNALLLGDSALYLCASSTRGHYGNTIYFGEGSWLTVV.

This clonotype was counted at least ten times. This sequence joins TRBV3-1 and TRBJ2-7, with 7 positions matching TRBD2. The CDR3 loop spans 15 amino acids. Germline lookup yields CDR1 LGHDT and CDR2 YNNKEL (reference sequence). V lost 6 bases and J lost 0; bases outside the gene matches: 8. CDR3 residues: CASSYRREISYEQYF. Written as DNA, the CDR3 is TGTGCCAGCAGTTACCGGCGGGAGATCTCCTACGAGCAGTACTTC.

In its sample, this clonotype was seen a few times. The rearrangement uses TRBV5-1 and TRBJ2-1; D assignment may be TRBD1 or TRBD2 (5 bases each). Trimming removed 3 bases from V and 4 bases from J, with 11 bases in between. Germline CDR1 reads SGHRS; CDR2 reads YFSETQ. The CDR3 runs to 14 residues. CDR3 in amino acids: CASSWDGTYNEQFF. The CDR3 region has the DNA TGCGCCAGCAGCTGGGACGGAACTTACAATGAGCAGTTCTTC.

This clonotype was picked up a small number of times. The CDR3 bases are TGTGCCAGCAGAAACGAGAATTCAGGGGCCAACGTCCTGACTTTC. Its protein product is CASRNENSGANVLTF. The chain employs TRBV5-4 and TRBJ2-6; no clear D. The CDR3 has 15 amino acids. From germline, CDR1 is SGHNT and CDR2 YYREEE (reference sequence). V gave up 5 bases and J gave up 4 bases, with 13 bases separating them.

A note on this clonotype: This may be a read error, as it is one base from a much larger clone. The CDR3 nucleotides are TGTGCCAGCAGCTCATCCAAGGGCGGTTTAGATACGCAGTATTTT. Its translation is CASSSSKGGLDTQYF. The J gene is TRBJ2-3, the V gene TRBV7-9; D gene uncertain. Deletions cut 4 bases from V and 5 bases from J, with 16 bases between. This CDR3 is 15 amino acids long. Per germline, CDR1 SEHNR and CDR2 FQNEAQ (reference sequence).

Ten or more counts support this clonotype. The V gene is TRBV12-5, the J gene TRBJ1-2; unclear D gene. Looked up from germline, CDR1 is LGHNT and CDR2 is FRNRAP. The CDR3 extends over 14 amino acids. V was trimmed by 2 bases and J by 3 bases, leaving 10 bases between them. The CDR3 is CASGLSGRHYGYTF. The CDR3, as DNA: TGTGCTAGTGGTTTGTCGGGGAGACACTATGGCTACACCTTC. Using reference TRBV12-5 and TRBJ1-2 for the parts outside the CDR3, the full variable domain is DARVTQTPRHKVTEMGQEVTMRCQPILGHNTVFWYRQTMMQGLELLAYFRNRAPLDDSGMPKDRFSAEMPDATLATLKIQPSEPRDSAVYFCASGLSGRHYGYTFGSGTRLTVV.

This clonotype was detected many times. The CDR3 protein is CAWSGTGINVQYF. CDR3 DNA: TGTGCCTGGAGTGGGACAGGGATAAATGTTCAGTACTTC. The chain employs TRBV30 and TRBJ2-4; the match to TRBD1 covers 8 bases. J lost 11 bases, V lost 1 base, and 7 bases had no gene match. The CDR3 is 13 amino acids. The germline V gene has CDR1 GTSNPN and CDR2 SVGIG (reference sequence).

The chain is built from TRBV15 and TRBJ2-1; 10 bases are a match to TRBD2. The CDR3 consists of 16 residues. The V gene end was trimmed by 0 bases and the J gene end by 11 bases; junction bases not matched to a gene: 10. Germline values: CDR1 LNHNV, CDR2 YYDKDF (reference sequence). This CDR3 reads CATSRDGASGGPKQFF. The CDR3 DNA follows: TGTGCCACCAGCAGAGATGGCGCTAGCGGGGGCCCAAAGCAGTTCTTC.

This clonotype was recorded at least ten times. The genes are TRBV12-3 or TRBV12-4 and TRBJ2-7; 9 nucleotides align to TRBD2. The CDR3 is 15 amino acids. With 3 bases clipped from V and 2 bases from J, the junction kept 5 bases outside the gene matches. The CDR3 region is CASSFSSGTTYEQYF. For the CDR3, the DNA is TGTGCCAGCAGTTTTTCTAGCGGGACCACCTACGAGCAGTACTTC.

The rearrangement links TRBV30 to TRBJ1-4; D is ambiguous. Trimming removed 4 bases from V and 1 base from J, with 13 bases in between. This CDR3 contains 15 residues. Germline V gene data show CDR1 as GTSNPN and CDR2 as SVGIG (reference sequence). The CDR3 bases are TGTGCCTGGACCGGCACCGGGCGAACTAATGAAAAACTGTTTTTT. Residues: CAWTGTGRTNEKLFF. The variable domain in full, with the rest retrieved from reference TRBV30 and TRBJ1-4, is SQTIHQWPATLVQPVGSPLSLECTVEGTSNPNLYWYRQAAGRGLQLLFYSVGIGQISSEVPQNLSASRPQDRQFILSSKKLLLSDSGFYLCAWTGTGRTNEKLFFGSGTQLSVL.

This clonotype occurred many times. The genes are TRBV12-3 or TRBV12-4 and TRBJ1-1; no firm D call. V lost 6 bases and J 4 bases, leaving 15 bases between the germline ends. The CDR3 runs to 14 residues. This chain's CDR3 is CASSQWEASTEAFF. The DNA for the CDR3 is TGTGCCAGCAGCCAATGGGAGGCCAGCACTGAAGCTTTCTTT.

This clonotype occurred many times. The chain combines TRBV7-9 with TRBJ1-2; 11 bases are a match to TRBD1. CDR3 size: 14 residues. Per the germline V gene, CDR1 is SEHNR and CDR2 is FQNEAQ (reference sequence). V shed 2 bases and J 8 bases; nucleotides not matched to a gene: 4. The CDR3 sequence: CASSLTDRGRGYTF. The CDR3 coding sequence is TGTGCCAGCAGCTTAACGGACAGGGGGCGCGGCTACACCTTC.

This clonotype appeared many times. The chain uses TRBV10-3 and TRBJ2-5; D is undetermined. The V gene's germline CDR1 is ENHRY and CDR2 SYGVKD. Trimming cost V 5 bases and J 3 bases, with 10 bases left between them. This CDR3 spans 13 amino acids. In DNA form, the CDR3 reads TGTGCCATCAGTTCCGACTCAGAAGAGACCCAGTACTTC. This gives the protein CAISSDSEETQYF.

The V and J genes are TRBV3-1 and TRBJ1-6; D unclear. Germline lookup yields CDR1 LGHDT and CDR2 YNNKEL (reference sequence). This CDR3 contains 14 residues. Trimming took off 5 bases at V and 8 bases at J, with 13 bases between the two ends. CDR3 loop: CASSITAEHSPLHF. CDR3 DNA sequence: TGTGCCAGCAGCATTACAGCGGAACATTCACCCCTCCACTTT.

The chain combines TRBV20-1 with TRBJ1-5; perhaps TRBD1 as D (6 bases). This CDR3 region has 14 residues. CDR1 DFQATT and CDR2 SNEGSKA come from the germline V gene (reference sequence). V lost 4 bases to trimming and J lost 5 bases, with 15 bases between them. Here the CDR3 reads CSANTQGHYQPQHF. In nucleotides, the CDR3 is TGCAGTGCTAACACACAGGGACACTATCAGCCCCAGCATTTT.

This clonotype showed up just a few times. J is TRBJ2-2 and V is TRBV24-1; TRBD1 matches at 8 bases. CDR1 is KGHDR and CDR2 is SFDVKD in the germline V gene. The CDR3 has 19 residues. Trimming took 6 bases from V and 0 from J; bases not matched to a gene: 14. The CDR3 loop reads CATSPPPRGLGSNTGELFF. CDR3 sequence (DNA): TGTGCCACCAGTCCGCCTCCCAGGGGGCTCGGATCGAACACCGGGGAGCTGTTTTTT.

The chain joins TRBV3-1 to TRBJ2-3; 14 bases are shared with TRBD2. CDR3 length: 15 residues. V was pared by 4 bases and J by 8 bases, with 5 bases of the junction left unmatched. Germline values: CDR1 LGHDT, CDR2 YNNKEL (reference sequence). The CDR3 DNA follows: TGTGCCAGCAGCCGGGGACTAGCGGGAGTCATTACGCAGTATTTT. This encodes CASSRGLAGVITQYF.

This clonotype occurred many times. The rearrangement uses TRBV15 and TRBJ1-2; 9 nucleotides align to TRBD1. CDR3 length: 15 residues. The junction had 6 bases not matched to a gene; V was cut back by 3 bases and J by 4 bases. CDR1 and CDR2 (germline): LNHNV, YYDKDF (reference sequence). CDR3: CATSRGGQGSYGYTF. The DNA of the CDR3 is TGTGCCACCAGCAGGGGTGGACAGGGGTCCTATGGCTACACCTTC.

In this sample, this clonotype turned up many times. This CDR3 reads CASSPLGGRHTEAFF. The DNA for the CDR3 is TGTGCCAGCAGCCCCCTAGGGGGGAGGCACACTGAAGCTTTCTTT. The chain has TRBV5-5 and TRBJ1-1; D perhaps matches TRBD1 (6 bases). The CDR3 has 15 amino acids. V was shortened by 4 bases and J by 3 bases, with 16 bases between the two germline ends. Germline CDR1 and CDR2: SGHKS and YYEKEE (reference sequence).

As concerns this clonotype: A much more abundant neighbour one base away suggests this may be a read error. The V gene is TRBV12-3 or TRBV12-4, the J gene TRBJ2-5; 8 nucleotides line up with TRBD2. This CDR3 is 15 amino acids long. The CDR3 region has the DNA TGTGCCAGCAGTTTGGGTAGCGGGAAACGAGAGGCCCAGTACTTC. Its translation is CASSLGSGKREAQYF.

This clonotype came up many times. J is TRBJ1-4 and V is TRBV10-2; the match to TRBD1 covers 7 bases. The germline V gene encodes CDR1 WSHSY and CDR2 SAAADI. This CDR3 has 16 residues. V shed 5 bases, J shed 2 bases, and the junction held 8 bases outside the gene matches. CDR3 nucleotides: TGCGCCAGCAGTTGGGACAGCAGCCCCACTAATGAAAAACTGTTTTTT. This codes for CASSWDSSPTNEKLFF.

This clonotype appeared many times. The chain combines TRBV6-1 with TRBJ2-3; D could derive from TRBD1 or TRBD2 (7 bases each). Trimming pared 8 bases from V and 3 bases from J, leaving 18 bases between. Germline lookup yields CDR1 MNHNS and CDR2 SASEGT. The CDR3 contains 15 residues. The CDR3 nucleotides are TGTGCCAGCGACGCAAACAGGGGAGGGACAGATACGCAGTATTTT. Translated, it gives CASDANRGGTDTQYF.

This clonotype has a count of ten or more. V usage is TRBV28 and J usage is TRBJ2-5, with D possibly being TRBD2 (5 bases). The CDR3 sequence is 14 residues long. Germline CDR1 and CDR2: MDHEN and SYDVKM. Trimming left V 6 bases short and J 2 bases short, with 13 bases between. DNA of the CDR3: TGTGCCAGCAGGTCAGGAGGAGGTCAAGAGACCCAGTACTTC. Translating gives CASRSGGGQETQYF.

This clonotype was counted at least ten times. CDR3 sequence: CSASVVAGDVRDTQYF. The CDR3 bases are TGCAGTGCTAGTGTGGTAGCGGGAGATGTTAGGGATACGCAGTATTTT. The chain couples TRBV20-1 to TRBJ2-3; 9 positions match TRBD2. CDR1 is DFQATT, CDR2 SNEGSKA, per germline (reference sequence). V shed 3 bases and J 6 bases; nucleotides not matched to a gene: 13. This CDR3 spans 16 amino acids.

This clonotype was counted many times. The CDR3: CASSDPGRSSYEQYF. DNA of the CDR3: TGCGCCAGCAGTGATCCCGGACGTTCCTCCTACGAGCAGTACTTC. The genes are TRBV10-2 and TRBJ2-7; D gene ambiguous. The V gene's germline CDR1 is WSHSY and CDR2 SAAADI. The CDR3 totals 15 residues. The V gene lost 3 bases and the J gene lost 0 bases, with 12 bases spanning the gap.

This clonotype was observed at least ten times. V gene TRBV28 combines with J gene TRBJ2-1, with D tentatively TRBD2 (6 bases). The CDR3 is made up of 12 amino acids. V shed 5 bases and J shed 8 bases, with 10 bases lying between them. Germline assignment: CDR1 MDHEN and CDR2 SYDVKM. CDR3: CASSGGRDEQFF. CDR3 bases: TGTGCCAGCAGTGGAGGGCGCGATGAGCAGTTCTTC.

This clonotype appeared many times. The genes are TRBV2 and TRBJ2-7, with 12 bases matching TRBD1. Germline V gives CDR1 SNHLY, CDR2 FYNNEI. V lost 2 bases, J lost 5 bases, and 7 bases stayed unmatched. The CDR3 loop spans 16 amino acids. The CDR3 DNA reads as TGTGCCAGCAGTGAACCAAAGGGACAGGGGGCTAACGAGCAGTACTTC. Amino acid sequence: CASSEPKGQGANEQYF.

This clonotype came up many times. The V and J genes are TRBV11-2 and TRBJ2-7; D is ambiguous. The length of the CDR3 is 11 residues. Trimming pared 2 bases from V and 4 bases from J, leaving 3 bases between. Germline values: CDR1 SGHAT, CDR2 FQNNGV. The CDR3 DNA is TGTGCCAGCAGCTTAATGTACGAGCAGTACTTC. Translated: CASSLMYEQYF.

This clonotype has ten or more counts. V usage is TRBV3-1 and J usage is TRBJ1-1; the D gene is possibly TRBD1 (5 bases). The CDR3 totals 13 residues. Trimming took off 2 bases at V and 8 bases at J, with 12 bases between the two ends. The germline V gene encodes CDR1 LGHDT and CDR2 YNNKEL (reference sequence). Here the CDR3 reads CASSQRGTLEAFF. CDR3 in DNA: TGTGCCAGCAGCCAACGCGGGACGTTAGAAGCTTTCTTT.

In its sample, this clonotype was seen many times. The rearrangement joins TRBV28 to TRBJ1-1; D remains unclear. The CDR3 extends over 13 amino acids. Germline values: CDR1 MDHEN, CDR2 SYDVKM. Trimming pared 2 bases from V and 5 bases from J, leaving 9 bases between. Written as DNA, the CDR3 is TGTGCCAGCAGTTTAGGGAGGGCAACTGAAGCTTTCTTT. Protein sequence: CASSLGRATEAFF.